This T cell receptor (beta chain) came from a study of cytomegalovirus exposure and HLA in healthy donors. Background on the study: The 120 validation repertoires used the same platform as the approximately 670 first-cohort repertoires (as reported by a later analysis). Study results and limitations: Reported results showed that the classifier diagnosed cytomegalovirus status with high specificity and sensitivity.

V trimming: 0 bases; J trimming: 0 bases; junction bases outside the gene matches: 0. In germline, CDR1 is LGHNA, CDR2 YNFKEQ. This CDR3 is 15 amino acids long. This table comes from immunoSEQ multiplex PCR, and its TCRdb copy is limited to in-frame clones, with some not included. The table shows about 220,000 clones, with approximately 80% occurring only once. In regard to this clone: The antigen remains undetermined.

V is TRBV4-2 and J is TRBJ2-3; 7 positions agree with TRBD2. The TCR was taken from a young woman in good health and CMV-seropositive. Sequencing was carried out using PBMCs. The CDR3 DNA sequence: TGTGCCAGCAGCCAAGATAGCGGGAGCACAGATACGCAGTATTTT. It is translated as CASSQDSGSTDTQYF.